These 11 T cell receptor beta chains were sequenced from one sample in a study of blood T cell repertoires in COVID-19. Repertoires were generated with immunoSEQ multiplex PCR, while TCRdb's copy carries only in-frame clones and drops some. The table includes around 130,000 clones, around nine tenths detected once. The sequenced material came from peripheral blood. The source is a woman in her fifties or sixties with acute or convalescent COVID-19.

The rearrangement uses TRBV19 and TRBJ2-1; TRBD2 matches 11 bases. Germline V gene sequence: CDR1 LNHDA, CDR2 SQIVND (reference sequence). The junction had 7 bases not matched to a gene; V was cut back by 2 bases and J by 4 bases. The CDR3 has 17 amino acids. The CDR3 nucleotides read TGTGCCAGTAGTATAAGACTAGCGGGGCTACCTTACAATGAGCAGTTCTTC. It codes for CASSIRLAGLPYNEQFF.

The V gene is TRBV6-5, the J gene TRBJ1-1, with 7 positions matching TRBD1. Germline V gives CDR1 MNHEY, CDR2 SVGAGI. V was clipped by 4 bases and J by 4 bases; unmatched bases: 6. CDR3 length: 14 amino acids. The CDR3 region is CASSSRQGFTEAFF. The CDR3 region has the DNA TGTGCCAGCAGTTCCCGACAGGGTTTCACTGAAGCTTTCTTT.

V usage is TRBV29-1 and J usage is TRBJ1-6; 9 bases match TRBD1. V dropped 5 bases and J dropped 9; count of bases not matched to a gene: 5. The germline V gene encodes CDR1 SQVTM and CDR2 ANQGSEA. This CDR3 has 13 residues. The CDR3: CSVRTGGGSPLHF. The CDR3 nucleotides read TGCAGCGTTAGAACAGGGGGCGGTTCACCCCTCCACTTT.

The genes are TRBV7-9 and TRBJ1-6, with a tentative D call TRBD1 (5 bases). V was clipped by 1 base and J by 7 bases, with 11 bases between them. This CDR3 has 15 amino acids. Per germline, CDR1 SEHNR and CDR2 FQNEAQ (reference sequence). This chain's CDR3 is CASSLENTGNSPLHF. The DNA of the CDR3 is TGTGCCAGCAGCTTAGAGAATACAGGAAATTCACCCCTCCACTTT.

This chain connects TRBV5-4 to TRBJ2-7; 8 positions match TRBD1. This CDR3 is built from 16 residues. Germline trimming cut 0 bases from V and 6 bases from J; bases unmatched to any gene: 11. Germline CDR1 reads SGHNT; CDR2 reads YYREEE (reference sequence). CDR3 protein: CASSLAGTGVGGEQYF. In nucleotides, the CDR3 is TGTGCCAGCAGCTTGGCCGGGACAGGCGTGGGGGGCGAGCAGTACTTC.

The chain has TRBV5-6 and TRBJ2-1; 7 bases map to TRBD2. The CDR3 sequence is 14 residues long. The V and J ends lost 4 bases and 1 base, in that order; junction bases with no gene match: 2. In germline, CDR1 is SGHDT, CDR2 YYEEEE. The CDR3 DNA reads TGTGCCAGCAGCGGCGGGAGTTCCTACAATGAGCAGTTCTTC. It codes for CASSGGSSYNEQFF.

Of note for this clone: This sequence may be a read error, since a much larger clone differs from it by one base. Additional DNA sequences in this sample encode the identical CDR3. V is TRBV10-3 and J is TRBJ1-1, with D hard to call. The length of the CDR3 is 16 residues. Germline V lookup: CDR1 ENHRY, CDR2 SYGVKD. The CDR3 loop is CAISEQEGSMNTEAFF. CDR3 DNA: TGTGCCATCAGTGAGCAAGAGGGTTCCATGAACACTGAAGCTTTTTTT.

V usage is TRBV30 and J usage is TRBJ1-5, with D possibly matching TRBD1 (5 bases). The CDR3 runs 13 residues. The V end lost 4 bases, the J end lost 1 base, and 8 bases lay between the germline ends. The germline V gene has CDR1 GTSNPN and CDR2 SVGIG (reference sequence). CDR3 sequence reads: CAWTDNSNQPQHF. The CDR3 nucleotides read TGTGCCTGGACGGACAACAGCAATCAGCCCCAGCATTTT.

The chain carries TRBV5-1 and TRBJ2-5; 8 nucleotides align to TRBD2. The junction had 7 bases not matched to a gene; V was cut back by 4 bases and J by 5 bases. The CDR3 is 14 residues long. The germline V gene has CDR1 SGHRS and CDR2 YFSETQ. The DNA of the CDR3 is TGCGCCAGCAGCCCGGGGGGGGGCCGGGAGACCCAGTACTTC. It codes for CASSPGGGRETQYF.

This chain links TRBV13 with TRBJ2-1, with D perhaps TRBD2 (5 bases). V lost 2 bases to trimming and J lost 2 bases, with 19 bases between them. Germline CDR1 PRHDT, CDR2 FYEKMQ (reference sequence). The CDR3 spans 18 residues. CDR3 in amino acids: CASSLPTLSGKTYNEQFF. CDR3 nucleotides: TGTGCCAGCAGCTTACCCACGTTGAGCGGTAAGACCTACAATGAGCAGTTCTTC.

The CDR3 spells CASSYPPGEQYF. The DNA for the CDR3 is TGTGCCAGCAGTTATCCGCCCGGGGAGCAGTACTTC. This chain connects TRBV6-5 to TRBJ2-7; D unresolved. Germline lookup yields CDR1 MNHEY and CDR2 SVGAGI. The CDR3 sequence is 12 residues long. V was pared by 3 bases and J by 7 bases, with 10 bases between.